The following is a T cell receptor beta chain sequence with its context. Its antigen is not identified. The data derive from a study of radiation and T cells in renal cell carcinoma. Method: immunoSEQ multiplex PCR; TCRdb's copy keeps in-frame clones and lacks some. The sample holds some 120,000 clones, about four fifths seen once. Overall study results and limits: In blood, top tumor clones expanded by 2 weeks, shrinking by 4.

Time point described: blood 2 weeks post-SBRT. The treatment: 15 Gy SBRT to primary tumor, nephrectomy 4 weeks later. Germline CDR1 MNHNS, CDR2 SASEGT. The J segment lost 1 base and the V segment lost 2 bases, leaving 4 bases of the junction unmatched. The CDR3 loop spans 16 amino acids. The V call is TRBV6-1, the J call TRBJ2-3, with 9 nucleotides matching TRBD2. The sequencing here drew on blood, taken from a patient whose treatment included radiotherapy and nephrectomy. This receptor was identified in a man between 45 and 60 years old with renal cell carcinoma. The CDR3 is CASSEFRTSGTDTQYF. The CDR3 bases are TGTGCCAGCAGTGAATTTAGGACTAGCGGCACAGATACGCAGTATTTT.